The 2 T cell receptor beta chains presented below share a single source sample, sequenced in a study of T cell clusters in autoimmune cytopenias. TRB was amplified by touch-down multiplex PCR, primer pools A and B combined. TCRdb reprocessed the multiplex PCR reads and keeps a single row for each CDR3 protein, giving no DNA. The sample table includes just under 3,000 distinct CDR3 sequences. TRB was amplified from around 0.25 ug of peripheral blood genomic DNA per sample. In addition, the sample was reused for a study of T cell repertoires in aging, cancer and after chemotherapy.

The sequenced sample consisted of peripheral blood. The receptors were sampled from a human donor in good health.

This clonotype is deemed medium-sized by its frequency. The rearrangement links TRBV6-2 or TRBV6-3 to TRBJ2-1; TCRdb's D call of TRBD1 is untestable without DNA. The CDR3 consists of 15 residues. Germline CDR1 MNHEY, CDR2 SVGEGT. Here the CDR3 reads CASSSGGAGMNEQFF.

Frequency places this clonotype as medium-sized. The chain combines TRBV19 with TRBJ1-2; there is no DNA to check the TCRdb D call of TRBD1. CDR3 length: 14 amino acids. Germline V gives CDR1 LNHDA, CDR2 SQIVND (reference sequence). This chain's CDR3 is CARLPGQGGYGYTF.